This T cell receptor beta chain derives from a study of a mutant IDH1 vaccine in newly diagnosed glioma. Regarding this clone: Its antigen is still unknown.

The CDR3 runs 17 residues. Per the germline V gene, CDR1 is KGHSH and CDR2 is LQKENI. The ends were cut back, 6 bases at V and 0 bases at J, with 19 bases in the middle. Time point denoted: week 23, last vaccination. Doses comprised 300 ug of mutant IDH1 20-mer peptide each, plus topical imiquimod. Clones were sequenced by immunoSEQ multiplex PCR, and TCRdb holds only the in-frame ones, with some missing. The sample yields roughly 70,000 clones, about 87% seen once. This TCR came from a man aged 18 to 29 with glioma. The sample in question was PBMCs, obtained from a glioma patient whose treatment included an IDH1 peptide vaccine. V gene TRBV18 combines with J gene TRBJ2-3; D is possibly TRBD1 (5 bases). CDR3 amino acids: CASSATRGPASTDTQYF. In DNA form, the CDR3 reads TGTGCCAGCTCGGCGACAAGGGGCCCGGCCAGCACAGATACGCAGTATTTT.